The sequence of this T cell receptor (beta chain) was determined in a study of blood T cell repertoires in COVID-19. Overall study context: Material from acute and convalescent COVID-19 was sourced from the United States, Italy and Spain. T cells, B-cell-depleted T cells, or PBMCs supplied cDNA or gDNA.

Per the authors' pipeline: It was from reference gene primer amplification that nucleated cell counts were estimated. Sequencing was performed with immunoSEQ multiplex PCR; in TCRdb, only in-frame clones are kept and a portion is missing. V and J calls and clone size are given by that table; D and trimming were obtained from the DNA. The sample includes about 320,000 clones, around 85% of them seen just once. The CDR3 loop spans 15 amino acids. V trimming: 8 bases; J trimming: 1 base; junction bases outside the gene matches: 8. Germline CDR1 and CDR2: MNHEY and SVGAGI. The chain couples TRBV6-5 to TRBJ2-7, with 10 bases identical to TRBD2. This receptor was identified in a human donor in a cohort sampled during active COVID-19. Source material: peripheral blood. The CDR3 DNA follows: TGTGCCAGCTGGAGTAGCGGGGGGAGATCCTACGAGCAGTACTTC. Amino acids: CASWSSGGRSYEQYF.